This TCR beta chain came from a study of T cell changes during pregnancy in multiple sclerosis. Trimming cost V 6 bases and J 0 bases, with 12 bases left between them. Germline V gene sequence: CDR1 MDHEN, CDR2 SYDVKM. The CDR3 loop spans 16 amino acids. Assay used: immunoSEQ multiplex PCR; TCRdb lists only in-frame clones, some missing. The table lists tens of thousands of clones, 85% to 95% of them singletons. This sequence originates from a female donor with multiple sclerosis, enrolled in a pregnancy study. This rearrangement joins TRBV28 to TRBJ2-6; perhaps TRBD1 as D (6 bases). The material sequenced was peripheral blood, taken in the third trimester of pregnancy. The CDR3 is CASRPGQHSGANVLTF. As DNA, the CDR3 is TGTGCCAGCAGGCCCGGACAGCACTCTGGGGCCAACGTCCTGACTTTC. The full variable domain, its missing parts supplied by reference TRBV28 and TRBJ2-6, is DVKVTQSSRYLVKRTGEKVFLECVQDMDHENMFWYRQDPGLGLRLIYFSYDVKMKEKGDIPEGYSVSREKKERFSLILESASTNQTSMYLCASRPGQHSGANVLTFGAGSRLTVL.